The clone carrying this T cell receptor beta chain occurred a few times. The table came from immunoSEQ multiplex PCR; TCRdb's copy has only in-frame clones and leaves some out. In the table there are under 300,000 clones, around four fifths of which are singletons. This entry is derived from a study of blood T cell repertoires in COVID-19. Germline loops: CDR1 MDHEN, CDR2 SYDVKM. The V gene end was trimmed by 5 bases and the J gene end by 6 bases; junction bases not matched to a gene: 6. This CDR3 is 15 amino acids long. The TCR comes from a woman between 45 and 65 years old who had recovered from COVID-19. The chain is built from TRBV28 and TRBJ2-2; 10 nucleotides line up with TRBD2. Sequenced input: peripheral blood. CDR3 sequence reads: CASSLAGEGAGELFF. CDR3 DNA: TGTGCCAGCAGTCTAGCGGGAGAAGGTGCCGGGGAGCTGTTTTTT.